This T cell receptor (beta chain) comes out of a study of cytomegalovirus exposure and HLA in healthy donors. The assay was immunoSEQ multiplex PCR, and TCRdb's table has in-frame clones only and misses some. The sample yields 45,000 to 65,000 clones, about 93% seen once. V lost 10 bases and J lost 2; bases outside the gene matches: 6. The CDR3 totals 13 residues. Germline assignment: CDR1 LNHDA and CDR2 SQIVND (reference sequence). This clone has only one observation. As yet, its antigen is unknown. These donors were members of the 120-subject validation cohort, a group separate from the approximately 640-subject first cohort. Study results and caveats: Cytomegalovirus status, reportedly, was diagnosed with high specificity and sensitivity by the classifier.

The sample was PBMCs. This sequence originates from a man aged 18 to 30 in good health and CMV-seronegative. This chain links TRBV19 with TRBJ2-7; 9 positions match TRBD2. CDR3 DNA: TGTGCCACCGGACTAGCGAACACCTACGAGCAGTACTTC. This codes for CATGLANTYEQYF.